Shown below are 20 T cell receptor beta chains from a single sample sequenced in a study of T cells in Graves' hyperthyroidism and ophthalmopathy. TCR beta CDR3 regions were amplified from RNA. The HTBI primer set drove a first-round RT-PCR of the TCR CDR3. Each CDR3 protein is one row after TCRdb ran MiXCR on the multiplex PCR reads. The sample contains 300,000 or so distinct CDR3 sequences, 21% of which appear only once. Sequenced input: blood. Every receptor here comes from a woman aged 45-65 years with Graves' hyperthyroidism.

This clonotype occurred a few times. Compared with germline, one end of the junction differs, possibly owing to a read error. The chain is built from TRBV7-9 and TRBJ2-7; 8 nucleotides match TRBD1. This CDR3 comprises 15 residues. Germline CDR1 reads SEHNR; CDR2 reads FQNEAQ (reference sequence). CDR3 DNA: TGCGCCAGCAGGCGAGTTGGGCAGGGGGCTTACGAGCAGTACTTC. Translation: CASRRVGQGAYEQYF.

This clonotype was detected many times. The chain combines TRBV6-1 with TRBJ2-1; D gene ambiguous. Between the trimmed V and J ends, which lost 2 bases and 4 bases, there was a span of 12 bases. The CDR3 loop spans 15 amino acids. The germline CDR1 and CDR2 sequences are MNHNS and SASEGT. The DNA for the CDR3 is TGTGCCAGCAGTGAAAGGGCAGGAGAATACAATGAGCAGTTCTTC. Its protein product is CASSERAGEYNEQFF.

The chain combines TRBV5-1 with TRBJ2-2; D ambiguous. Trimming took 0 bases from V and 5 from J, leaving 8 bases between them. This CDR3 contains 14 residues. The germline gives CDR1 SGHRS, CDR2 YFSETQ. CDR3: CASSLGILTGELFF. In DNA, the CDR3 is TGCGCCAGCAGCTTGGGGATTCTGACCGGGGAGCTGTTTTTT.

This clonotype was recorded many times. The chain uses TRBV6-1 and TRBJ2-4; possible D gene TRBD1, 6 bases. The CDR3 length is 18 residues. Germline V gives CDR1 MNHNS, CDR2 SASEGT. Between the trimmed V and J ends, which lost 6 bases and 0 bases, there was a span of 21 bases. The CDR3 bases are TGTGCCAGCAGGGGCGAACAAGAAGGGACACTAGCCAAAAACATTCAGTACTTC. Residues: CASRGEQEGTLAKNIQYF.

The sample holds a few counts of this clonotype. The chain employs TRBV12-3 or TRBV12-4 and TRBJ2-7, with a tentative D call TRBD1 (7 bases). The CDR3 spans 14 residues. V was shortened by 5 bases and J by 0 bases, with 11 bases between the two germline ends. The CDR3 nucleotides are TGTGCCAGCAGTCTCAGGGGGGACTCCTACGAGCAGTACTTC. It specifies CASSLRGDSYEQYF.

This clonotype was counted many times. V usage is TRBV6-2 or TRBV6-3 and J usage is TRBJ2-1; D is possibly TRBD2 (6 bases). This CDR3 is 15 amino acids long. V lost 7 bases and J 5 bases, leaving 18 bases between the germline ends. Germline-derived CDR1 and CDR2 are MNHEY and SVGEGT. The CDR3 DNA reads TGTGCCAGCATTAATCCGGGGAGGTTGCACAATGAGCAGTTCTTC. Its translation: CASINPGRLHNEQFF.

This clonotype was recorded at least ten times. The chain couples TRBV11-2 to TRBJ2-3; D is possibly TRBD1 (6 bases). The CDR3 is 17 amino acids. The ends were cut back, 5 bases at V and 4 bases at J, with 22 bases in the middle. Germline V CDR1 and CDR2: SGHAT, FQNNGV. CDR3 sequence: CASSANLRFRGADTQYF. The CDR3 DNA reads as TGTGCCAGCAGCGCTAACCTCCGGTTCAGGGGCGCAGATACGCAGTATTTT.

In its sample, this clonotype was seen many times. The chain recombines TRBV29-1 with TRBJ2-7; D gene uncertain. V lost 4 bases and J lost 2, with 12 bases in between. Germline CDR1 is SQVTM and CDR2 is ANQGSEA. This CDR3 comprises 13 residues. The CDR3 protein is CSVGPGTTYEQYF. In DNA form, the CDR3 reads TGCAGCGTTGGTCCTGGTACCACCTACGAGCAGTACTTC.

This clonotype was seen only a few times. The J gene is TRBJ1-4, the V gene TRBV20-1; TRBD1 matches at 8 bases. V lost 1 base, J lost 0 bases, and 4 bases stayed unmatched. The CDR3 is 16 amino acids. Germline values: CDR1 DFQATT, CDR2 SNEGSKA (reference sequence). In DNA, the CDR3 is TGCAGTGCTAGAGGACAGGGGTCGTCAACTAATGAAAAACTGTTTTTT. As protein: CSARGQGSSTNEKLFF.

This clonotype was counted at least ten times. The CDR3 coding sequence is TGTGCCATCGGGACAGGGGGGAAGGAGACCCAGTACTTC. It encodes CAIGTGGKETQYF. V usage is TRBV10-3 and J usage is TRBJ2-5, with 11 bases matching TRBD1. This CDR3 is 13 amino acids long. The germline V gene has CDR1 ENHRY and CDR2 SYGVKD. The trim removed 8 bases at V and 5 bases at J, leaving 4 bases unmatched.

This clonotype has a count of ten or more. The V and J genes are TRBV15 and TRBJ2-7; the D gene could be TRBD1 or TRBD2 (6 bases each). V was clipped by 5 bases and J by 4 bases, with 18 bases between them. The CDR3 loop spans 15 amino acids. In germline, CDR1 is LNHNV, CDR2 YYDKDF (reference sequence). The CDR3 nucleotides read TGTGCCACCAGCTTCAGTGGGGGGCTAGGATACGAGCAGTACTTC. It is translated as CATSFSGGLGYEQYF.

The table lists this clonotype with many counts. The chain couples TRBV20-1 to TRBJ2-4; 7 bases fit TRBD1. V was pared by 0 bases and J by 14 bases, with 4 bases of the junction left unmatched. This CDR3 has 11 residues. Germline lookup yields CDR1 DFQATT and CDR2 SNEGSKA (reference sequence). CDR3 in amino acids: CSARDTGDEYF. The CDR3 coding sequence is TGCAGTGCTAGAGACACAGGGGATGAGTACTTC.

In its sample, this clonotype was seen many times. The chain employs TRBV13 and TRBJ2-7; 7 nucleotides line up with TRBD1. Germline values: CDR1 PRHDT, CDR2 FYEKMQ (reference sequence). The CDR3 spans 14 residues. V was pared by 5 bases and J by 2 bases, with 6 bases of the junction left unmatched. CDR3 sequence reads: CASSTQGVAYEQYF. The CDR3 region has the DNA TGTGCCAGCAGCACCCAGGGGGTAGCCTACGAGCAGTACTTC.

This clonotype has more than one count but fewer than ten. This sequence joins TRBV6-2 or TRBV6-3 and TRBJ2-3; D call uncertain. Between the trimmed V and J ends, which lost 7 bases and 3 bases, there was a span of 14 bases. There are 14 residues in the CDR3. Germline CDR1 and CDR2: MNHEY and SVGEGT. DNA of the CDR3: TGTGCCAGCACTCGAACCGGAATGACAGATACGCAGTATTTT. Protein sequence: CASTRTGMTDTQYF.

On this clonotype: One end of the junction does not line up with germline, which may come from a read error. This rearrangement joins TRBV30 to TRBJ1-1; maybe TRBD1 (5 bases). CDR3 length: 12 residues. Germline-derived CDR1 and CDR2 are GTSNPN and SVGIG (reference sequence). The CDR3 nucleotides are TGTGCCTGGAGTAAGGGGATCTGGGGTGGGATCTTT. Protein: CAWSKGIWGGIF. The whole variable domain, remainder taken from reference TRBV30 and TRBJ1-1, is SQTIHQWPATLVQPVGSPLSLECTVEGTSNPNLYWYRQAAGRGLQLLFYSVGIGQISSEVPQNLSASRPQDRQFILSSKKLLLSDSGFYLCAWSKGIWGGIFGQGTRLTVV.

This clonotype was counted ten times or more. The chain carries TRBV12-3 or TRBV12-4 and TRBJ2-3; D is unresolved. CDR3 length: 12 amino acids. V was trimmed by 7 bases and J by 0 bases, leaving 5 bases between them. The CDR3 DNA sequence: TGTGCCAGCACCTTCAGCACAGATACGCAGTATTTT. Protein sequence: CASTFSTDTQYF.

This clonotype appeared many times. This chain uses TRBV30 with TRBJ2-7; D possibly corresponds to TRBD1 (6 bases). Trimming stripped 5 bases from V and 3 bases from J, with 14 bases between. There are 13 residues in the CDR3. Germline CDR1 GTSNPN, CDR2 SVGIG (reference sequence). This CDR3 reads CAWGWGPIYEQYF. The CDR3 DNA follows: TGTGCCTGGGGTTGGGGGCCGATCTACGAGCAGTACTTC.

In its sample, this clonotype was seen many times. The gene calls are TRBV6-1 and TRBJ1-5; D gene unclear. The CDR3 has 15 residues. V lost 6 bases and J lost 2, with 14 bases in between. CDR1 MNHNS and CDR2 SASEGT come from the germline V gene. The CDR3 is CASRALGYGNQPQHF. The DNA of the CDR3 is TGTGCCAGCAGGGCCCTGGGTTACGGCAATCAGCCCCAGCATTTT.

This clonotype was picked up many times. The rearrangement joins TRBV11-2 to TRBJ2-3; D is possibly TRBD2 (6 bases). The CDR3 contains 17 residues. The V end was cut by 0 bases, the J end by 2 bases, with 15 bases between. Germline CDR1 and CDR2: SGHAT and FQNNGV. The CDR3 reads CASSLEGGTLITDTQYF. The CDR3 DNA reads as TGTGCCAGCAGCTTAGAGGGCGGGACCCTAATCACAGATACGCAGTATTTT. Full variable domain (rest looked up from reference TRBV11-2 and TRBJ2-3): EAGVAQSPRYKIIEKRQSVAFWCNPISGHATLYWYQQILGQGPKLLIQFQNNGVVDDSQLPKDRFSAERLKGVDSTLKIQPAKLEDSAVYLCASSLEGGTLITDTQYFGPGTRLTVL.

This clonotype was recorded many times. The DNA for the CDR3 is TGTGCCAGCAGCCAAGGGGGGACAGGGTCCCCCTTGAGCACAGATACGCAGTATTTT. This gives the protein CASSQGGTGSPLSTDTQYF. This chain connects TRBV3-1 to TRBJ2-3; 9 positions match TRBD1. This CDR3 has 19 residues. Germline V gene sequence: CDR1 LGHDT, CDR2 YNNKEL (reference sequence). The junction had 11 bases not matched to a gene; V was cut back by 1 base and J by 0 bases.